This paragraph reports one TCR beta chain. The data are from a study of blood T cell repertoires in COVID-19. CDR3 length: 13 residues. Germline CDR1 SQVTM, CDR2 ANQGSEA. Trimming removed 6 bases at V and 11 bases at J, with 20 bases between. The protocol was immunoSEQ multiplex PCR, while the TCRdb copy is restricted to in-frame clones and leaves out a portion. The profile shows 100,000 to 150,000 clones, more than 80% of them singletons. Seattle patients were enrolled during active infection and followed longitudinally. Sample: peripheral blood. The chain combines TRBV29-1 with TRBJ2-1; D is perhaps TRBD1 (6 bases). The clonotype comes from a woman of 80 years or more with COVID-19, enrolled during active disease. The CDR3 protein is CSVPKGLGGQQFF. The CDR3 bases are TGCAGCGTCCCTAAGGGGCTAGGGGGTCAGCAGTTCTTC.